This TCR beta chain emerged from a study of tumor-infiltrating lymphocytes in primary liver carcinoma. Study-level background: T1-T3 N0M0 was the stage of the tumors, which were about 4 to 10 cm across.

This clonotype was seen a handful of times. The tissue used was unsorted bulk material of roughly 17-34 mg. RNA and DNA were co-extracted from it with the AllPrep DNA/RNA mini kit. Treatment-naive at the time, the patients had chronic HBV infection. Germline CDR1 and CDR2: MNHEY and SVGAGI. The trim removed 6 bases at V and 10 bases at J, leaving 20 bases unmatched. This CDR3 has 19 amino acids. TCR beta cDNA was made from approximately 500 ng total RNA with a constant-region primer. Generation of the TCR beta libraries relied on three nested multiplex PCR rounds using slightly modified ARM-PCR. Running nine to ten cycles apiece, the first two PCR rounds relied on TRBV1-TRBV30 forward primers together with a C-beta reverse primer. TCRdb independently ran MiXCR on the multiplex PCR reads; one entry per CDR3 protein. The sample holds about 120,000 distinct CDR3 sequences, around 70% seen once.

Sequences were obtained from tumor-adjacent normal liver tissue. The receptor was isolated from an older woman with primary liver carcinoma and hepatitis B virus infection. The chain joins TRBV6-5 to TRBJ2-2; TRBD2 matches at 13 bases. As DNA, the CDR3 is TGTGCCAGCAGCCGGCAAAGGACTAGCGGGAGAAAAAACGCCGTGGAGCTGTTTTTT. This encodes CASSRQRTSGRKNAVELFF.